The 9 T cell receptor beta chains in this list originate from one sample, sequenced in a study of cytomegalovirus exposure and HLA in healthy donors. Data came from immunoSEQ multiplex PCR; TCRdb stores just in-frame clones and leaves some out. The repertoire has 90,000 to 100,000 clones, roughly 85% of them found once; the top ten carry more than 3%. Sequencing was performed on PBMCs. These receptor sequences come from a woman aged 25-40 years in good health and CMV-seronegative.

This chain links TRBV28 with TRBJ1-5, with D uncertain. The CDR3 sequence is 14 residues long. The V gene lost 3 bases and the J gene lost 2 bases, with 8 bases spanning the gap. In germline, CDR1 is MDHEN, CDR2 SYDVKM. This CDR3 is CASSLRAGNQPQHF. Written as DNA, the CDR3 is TGTGCCAGCAGTTTGAGGGCAGGCAATCAGCCCCAGCATTTT.

V gene TRBV7-2 combines with J gene TRBJ2-5; possibly TRBD1 for D (6 bases). The CDR3 extends over 16 amino acids. The V end lost 1 base, the J end lost 5 bases, and 17 bases lay between the germline ends. Germline-derived CDR1 and CDR2 are SGHTA and FQGNSA. CDR3 loop: CASSLGAGAAKETQYF. CDR3 bases: TGTGCCAGCAGCTTAGGGGCAGGGGCTGCCAAGGAGACCCAGTACTTC.

The chain links TRBV5-1 to TRBJ2-1, with no clear D. The CDR3 sequence is 14 residues long. The V end lost 4 bases, the J end lost 5 bases, and 13 bases lay between the germline ends. Per the germline V gene, CDR1 is SGHRS and CDR2 is YFSETQ. For the CDR3, the DNA is TGCGCCAGCAGCAGACCCCCTCTAGACAATGAGCAGTTCTTC. Translation: CASSRPPLDNEQFF. The whole variable domain, remainder taken from reference TRBV5-1 and TRBJ2-1, is KAGVTQTPRYLIKTRGQQVTLSCSPISGHRSVSWYQQTPGQGLQFLFEYFSETQRNKGNFPGRFSGRQFSNSRSEMNVSTLELGDSALYLCASSRPPLDNEQFFGPGTRLTVL.

The chain links TRBV10-3 to TRBJ2-7; weak D call: TRBD1 (6 bases). The CDR3 is made up of 14 amino acids. V was trimmed by 4 bases and J by 0 bases, leaving 10 bases between them. CDR1 and CDR2 (germline): ENHRY, SYGVKD. This CDR3 reads CAISGQASSYEQYF. CDR3 in DNA: TGTGCCATCAGTGGACAGGCGAGCTCCTACGAGCAGTACTTC.

This chain joins TRBV15 and TRBJ1-2, with D possibly matching TRBD1 (6 bases). The V gene lost 3 bases and the J gene lost 5 bases, with 19 bases spanning the gap. The germline V gene has CDR1 LNHNV and CDR2 YYDKDF (reference sequence). This CDR3 comprises 16 residues. CDR3 nucleotide sequence: TGTGCCACCAGCAGTCCTGGGGGCAGGGAATTTTATGGCTACACCTTC. The encoded protein is CATSSPGGREFYGYTF.

This clone has a handful of counts. This chain links TRBV6-6 with TRBJ1-3; 9 nucleotides line up with TRBD1. The germline CDR1 and CDR2 sequences are MNHNY and SVGAGI (reference sequence). Trimming at V came to 8 bases and at J to 1 base, leaving 9 bases not matched to a gene. This CDR3 has 16 residues. The CDR3 loop reads CASQRTGAFSGNTIYF. In nucleotides, the CDR3 is TGTGCCAGCCAGAGGACAGGGGCTTTTTCTGGAAACACCATATATTTT.

This clone appeared once. The genes are TRBV6-5 and TRBJ2-1; D perhaps matches TRBD2 (6 bases). The length of the CDR3 is 11 residues. The V and J ends lost 6 bases and 14 bases respectively, with 14 bases between them. The germline gives CDR1 MNHEY, CDR2 SVGAGI. In DNA, the CDR3 is TGTGCCAGCAGCGGAGGGGAATATGAGTTCTTC. The encoded protein is CASSGGEYEFF.

This chain uses TRBV6-5 with TRBJ2-1; D possibly corresponds to TRBD1 (5 bases). CDR1 and CDR2 from the germline V gene are MNHEY and SVGAGI. Trimming removed 6 bases from V and 4 bases from J, with 10 bases in between. The CDR3 runs 13 residues. Here the CDR3 DNA reads TGTGCCAGCAGCGTAGACAGTTACAATGAGCAGTTCTTC. It codes for CASSVDSYNEQFF.

The chain carries TRBV5-1 and TRBJ2-1, with 7 bases matching TRBD2. V trimming: 4 bases; J trimming: 3 bases; junction bases outside the gene matches: 13. The CDR3 extends over 17 amino acids. Germline V gene sequence: CDR1 SGHRS, CDR2 YFSETQ. The CDR3 DNA reads TGCGCCAGCAGCCCCCAAAGCTCGCGGGGGAGCTACAATGAGCAGTTCTTC. Its translation: CASSPQSSRGSYNEQFF.